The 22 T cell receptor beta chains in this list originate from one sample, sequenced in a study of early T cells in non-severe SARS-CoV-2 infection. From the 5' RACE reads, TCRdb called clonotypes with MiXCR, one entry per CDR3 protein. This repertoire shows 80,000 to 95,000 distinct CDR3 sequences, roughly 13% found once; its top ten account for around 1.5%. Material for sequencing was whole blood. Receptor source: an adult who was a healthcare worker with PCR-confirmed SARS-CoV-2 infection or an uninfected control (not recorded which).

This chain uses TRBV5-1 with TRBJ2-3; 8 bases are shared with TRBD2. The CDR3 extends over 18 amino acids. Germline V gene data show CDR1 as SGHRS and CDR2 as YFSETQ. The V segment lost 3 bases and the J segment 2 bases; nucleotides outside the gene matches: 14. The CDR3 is CASSSPRGGGLTTDTQYF. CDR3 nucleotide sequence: TGCGCCAGCAGCTCCCCCCGGGGGGGGGGACTGACCACAGATACGCAGTATTTT.

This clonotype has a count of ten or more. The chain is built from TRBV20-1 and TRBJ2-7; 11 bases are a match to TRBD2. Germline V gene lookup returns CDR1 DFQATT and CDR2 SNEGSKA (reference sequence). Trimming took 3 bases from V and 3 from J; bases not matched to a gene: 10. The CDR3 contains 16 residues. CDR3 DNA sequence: TGCAGTGCTAGTGGGACGGAGGGACTAGCGGTCTACGAGCAGTACTTC. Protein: CSASGTEGLAVYEQYF.

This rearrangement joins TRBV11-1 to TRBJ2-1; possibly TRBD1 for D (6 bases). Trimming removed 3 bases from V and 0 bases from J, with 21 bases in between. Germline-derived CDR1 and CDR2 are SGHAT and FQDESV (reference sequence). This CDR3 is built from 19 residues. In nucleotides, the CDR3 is TGTGCCAGCAGCTTCGTAACACAGGGCCCCTTAAGCTCCTACAATGAGCAGTTCTTC. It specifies CASSFVTQGPLSSYNEQFF.

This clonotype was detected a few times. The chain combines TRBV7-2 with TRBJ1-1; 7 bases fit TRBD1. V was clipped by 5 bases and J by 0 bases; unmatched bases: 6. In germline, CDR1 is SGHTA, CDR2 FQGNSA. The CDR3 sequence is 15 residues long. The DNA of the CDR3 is TGTGCCAGCAGCCGGCGTCAGGGGGTGAACACTGAAGCTTTCTTT. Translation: CASSRRQGVNTEAFF.

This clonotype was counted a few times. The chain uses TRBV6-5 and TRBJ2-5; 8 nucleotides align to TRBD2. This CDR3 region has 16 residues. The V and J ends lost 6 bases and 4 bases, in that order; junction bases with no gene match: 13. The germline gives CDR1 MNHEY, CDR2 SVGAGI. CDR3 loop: CASRRGELAGRETQYF. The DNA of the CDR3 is TGTGCCAGCAGGCGGGGGGAGTTGGCGGGCCGAGAGACCCAGTACTTC.

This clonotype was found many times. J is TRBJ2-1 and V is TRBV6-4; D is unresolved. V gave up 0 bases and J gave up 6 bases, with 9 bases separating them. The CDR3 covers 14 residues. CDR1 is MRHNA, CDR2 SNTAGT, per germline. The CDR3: CASSDSIGSNEQFF. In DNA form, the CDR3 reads TGTGCCAGCAGTGACTCAATAGGCAGCAATGAGCAGTTCTTC.

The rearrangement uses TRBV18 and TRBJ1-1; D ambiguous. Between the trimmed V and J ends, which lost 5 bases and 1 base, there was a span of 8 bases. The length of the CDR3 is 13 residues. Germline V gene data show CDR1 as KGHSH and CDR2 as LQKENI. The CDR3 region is CASSSSRNTEAFF. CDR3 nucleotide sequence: TGTGCCAGCTCATCGTCTCGGAACACTGAAGCTTTCTTT.

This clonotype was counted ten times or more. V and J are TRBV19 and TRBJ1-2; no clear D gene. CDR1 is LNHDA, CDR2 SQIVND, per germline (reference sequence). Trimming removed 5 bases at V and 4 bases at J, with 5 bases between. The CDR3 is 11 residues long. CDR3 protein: CASSVTYGYTF. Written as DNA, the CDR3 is TGTGCCAGTAGTGTGACCTATGGCTACACCTTC.

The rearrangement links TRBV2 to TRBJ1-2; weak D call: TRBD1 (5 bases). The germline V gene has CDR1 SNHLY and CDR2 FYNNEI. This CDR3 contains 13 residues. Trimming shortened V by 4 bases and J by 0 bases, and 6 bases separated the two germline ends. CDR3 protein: CASSGRANYGYTF. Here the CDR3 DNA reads TGTGCCAGCAGTGGCAGGGCTAACTATGGCTACACCTTC.

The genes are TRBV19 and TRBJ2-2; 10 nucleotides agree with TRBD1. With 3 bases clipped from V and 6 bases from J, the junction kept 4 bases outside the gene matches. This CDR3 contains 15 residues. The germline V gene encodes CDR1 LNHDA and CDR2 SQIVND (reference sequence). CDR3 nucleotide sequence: TGTGCCAGTAGTATTTCGGGACAGGGGTCCGGGGAGCTGTTTTTT. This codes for CASSISGQGSGELFF.

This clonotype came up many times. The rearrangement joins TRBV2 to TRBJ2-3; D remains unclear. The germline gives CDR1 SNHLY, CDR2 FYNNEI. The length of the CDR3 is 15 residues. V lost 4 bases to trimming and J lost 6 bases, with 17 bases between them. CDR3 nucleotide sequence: TGTGCCAGCAGTGTAGAGGAAGGGCGGAAGGATACGCAGTATTTT. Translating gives CASSVEEGRKDTQYF.

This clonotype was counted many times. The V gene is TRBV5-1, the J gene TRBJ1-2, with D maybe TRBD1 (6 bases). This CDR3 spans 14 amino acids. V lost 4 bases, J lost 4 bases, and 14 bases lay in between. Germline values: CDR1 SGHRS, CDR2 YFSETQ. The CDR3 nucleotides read TGCGCCAGCAGCCCGGGGGGCAGGGGCTATGGCTACACCTTC. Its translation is CASSPGGRGYGYTF.

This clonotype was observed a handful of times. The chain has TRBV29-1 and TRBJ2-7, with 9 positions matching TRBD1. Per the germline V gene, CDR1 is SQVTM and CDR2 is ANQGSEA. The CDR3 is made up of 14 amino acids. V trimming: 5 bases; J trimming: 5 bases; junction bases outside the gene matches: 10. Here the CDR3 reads CSVPRSGQGDEQYF. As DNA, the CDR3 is TGCAGCGTTCCGCGGTCGGGACAGGGCGACGAGCAGTACTTC.

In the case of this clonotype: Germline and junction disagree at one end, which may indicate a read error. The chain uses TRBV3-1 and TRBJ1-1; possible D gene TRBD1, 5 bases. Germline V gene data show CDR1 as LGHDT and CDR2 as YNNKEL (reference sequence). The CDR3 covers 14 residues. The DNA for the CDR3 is TGTGCCAGCACCCCCACGGGGGAGAACGCTGAAGCTTTCTTT. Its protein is CASTPTGENAEAFF.

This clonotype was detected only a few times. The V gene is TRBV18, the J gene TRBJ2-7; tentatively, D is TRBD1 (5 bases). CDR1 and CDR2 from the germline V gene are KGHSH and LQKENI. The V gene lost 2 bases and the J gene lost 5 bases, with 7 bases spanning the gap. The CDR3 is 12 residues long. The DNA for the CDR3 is TGTGCCAGCTCACCAAGGGGCAACGAGCAGTACTTC. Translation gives CASSPRGNEQYF.

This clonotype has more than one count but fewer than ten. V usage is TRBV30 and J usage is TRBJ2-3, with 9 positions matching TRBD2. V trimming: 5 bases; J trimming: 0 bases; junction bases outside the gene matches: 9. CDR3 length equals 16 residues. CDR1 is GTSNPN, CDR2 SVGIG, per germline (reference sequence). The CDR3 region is CAWLAGLSSSTDTQYF. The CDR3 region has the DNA TGTGCCTGGCTAGCGGGGTTATCATCTAGCACAGATACGCAGTATTTT.

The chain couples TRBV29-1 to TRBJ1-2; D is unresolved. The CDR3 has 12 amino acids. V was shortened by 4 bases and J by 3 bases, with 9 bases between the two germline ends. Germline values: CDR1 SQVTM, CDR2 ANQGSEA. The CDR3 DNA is TGCAGCGTTGGATCCCAGTACTATGGCTACACCTTC. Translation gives CSVGSQYYGYTF.

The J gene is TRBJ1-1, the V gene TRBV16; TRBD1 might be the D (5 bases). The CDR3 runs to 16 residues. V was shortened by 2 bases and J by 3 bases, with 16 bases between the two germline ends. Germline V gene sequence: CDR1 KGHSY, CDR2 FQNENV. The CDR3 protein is CASSQVSRRDYTEAFF. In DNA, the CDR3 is TGTGCCAGCAGCCAAGTCTCACGTAGGGACTACACTGAAGCTTTCTTT.

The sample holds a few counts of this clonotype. For the CDR3, the DNA is TGTGCCAGCAGCCCTGGACGGTGGGGAAATCAGCCCCAGCATTTT. It yields the protein CASSPGRWGNQPQHF. This rearrangement joins TRBV6-5 to TRBJ1-5, with unresolved D. The CDR3 has 15 residues. The V and J ends lost 6 bases and 4 bases respectively, with 16 bases between them. The germline CDR1 and CDR2 sequences are MNHEY and SVGAGI.

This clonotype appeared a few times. This chain's CDR3 is CASSLAGRDEQFF. In DNA form, the CDR3 reads TGTGCCAGCAGCTTAGCGGGGAGGGATGAGCAGTTCTTC. The J gene is TRBJ2-1, the V gene TRBV7-9, with 7 bases aligning to TRBD2. Trimming took 0 bases from V and 8 from J; bases not matched to a gene: 1. Germline loops: CDR1 SEHNR, CDR2 FQNEAQ (reference sequence). This CDR3 spans 13 amino acids.

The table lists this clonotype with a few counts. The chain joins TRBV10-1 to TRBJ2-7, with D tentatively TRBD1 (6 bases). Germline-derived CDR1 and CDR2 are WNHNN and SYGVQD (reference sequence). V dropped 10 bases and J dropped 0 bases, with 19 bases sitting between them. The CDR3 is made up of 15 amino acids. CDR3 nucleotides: TGCGCCAACCAAACCGGGACAAGGAGCTCCTACGAGCAGTACTTC. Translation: CANQTGTRSSYEQYF.

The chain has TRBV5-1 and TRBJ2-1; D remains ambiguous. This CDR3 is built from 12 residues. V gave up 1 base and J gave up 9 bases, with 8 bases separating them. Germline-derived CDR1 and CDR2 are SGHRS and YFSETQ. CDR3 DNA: TGCGCCAGCAGCTTGATCGGTCGTGAGCAGTTCTTC. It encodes CASSLIGREQFF.